The 24 T cell receptor beta chains given below trace back to one sample, sequenced in a study of T cell responses to AZD1222 COVID-19 vaccine. This table comes from immunoSEQ multiplex PCR, and its TCRdb copy is limited to in-frame clones, with some not included. The sample has just over 65,000 clones, more than 75% seen once; the top ten hold around 16%. The source material was peripheral blood, sampled on day 0 of AZD1222 vaccination. Receptors were obtained from an adult in good health.

The CDR3 bases are TGCGCCAGCAGCCAAGAAATTCGACTAGCGGGAGTGGGGGAGCAGTACTTC. Its protein is CASSQEIRLAGVGEQYF. V usage is TRBV4-1 and J usage is TRBJ2-7; 12 bases match TRBD2. Trimming took 0 bases from V and 7 from J; bases not matched to a gene: 10. Germline V gives CDR1 MGHRA, CDR2 YSYEKL. The CDR3 consists of 17 residues.

This clone has a handful of counts. This rearrangement joins TRBV4-2 to TRBJ2-7; 8 nucleotides match TRBD2. Germline lookup yields CDR1 LGHNA and CDR2 YNFKEQ. The CDR3 is 13 amino acids. V gave up 5 bases and J gave up 3 bases; unmatched junction bases: 3. This CDR3 reads CASSAGTSYEQYF. CDR3 coding DNA: TGTGCCAGCAGCGCCGGGACTAGCTACGAGCAGTACTTC.

The V gene is TRBV30, the J gene TRBJ1-4; the match to TRBD1 covers 10 bases. Germline V gene lookup returns CDR1 GTSNPN and CDR2 SVGIG (reference sequence). CDR3 size: 14 residues. The V and J ends lost 0 bases and 7 bases, in that order; junction bases with no gene match: 2. CDR3: CAWSVTGGSEKLFF. DNA of the CDR3: TGTGCCTGGAGTGTGACAGGGGGCTCTGAAAAACTGTTTTTT.

This clone was picked up one time. V gene TRBV18 combines with J gene TRBJ1-5, with D possibly TRBD1 on 5 matching bases. The V end lost 4 bases, the J end lost 7 bases, and 14 bases lay between the germline ends. The germline V gene encodes CDR1 KGHSH and CDR2 LQKENI. The length of the CDR3 is 14 residues. The CDR3 sequence: CASSRGGSGQPQHF. In DNA form, the CDR3 reads TGTGCCAGCTCACGGGGGGGGAGTGGGCAGCCCCAGCATTTT.

CDR3 DNA sequence: TGTGCCAGCAGCTTCGGGGAGGGAGATACGCAGTATTTT. Translating gives CASSFGEGDTQYF. The chain uses TRBV7-9 and TRBJ2-3; TRBD2 agrees at 7 bases. CDR1 is SEHNR and CDR2 is FQNEAQ in the germline V gene (reference sequence). J was trimmed by 5 bases and V by 3 bases; bases with no gene match: 2. The CDR3 length is 13 residues.

This clone appeared a single time. The chain combines TRBV29-1 with TRBJ2-7, with a possible D match to TRBD1 (5 bases). The V end lost 4 bases, the J end lost 6 bases, and 13 bases lay between the germline ends. CDR1 and CDR2 from the germline V gene are SQVTM and ANQGSEA. The CDR3 runs 12 residues. DNA for the CDR3: TGCAGCGTTGTCGTCCAAGGGGCCGAGCAGTACTTC. Residues: CSVVVQGAEQYF.

The V call is TRBV30, the J call TRBJ1-5, with D perhaps matching TRBD1 (5 bases). Germline assignment: CDR1 GTSNPN and CDR2 SVGIG (reference sequence). The CDR3 is 13 amino acids. Deletions cut 0 bases from V and 5 bases from J, with 8 bases between. For the CDR3, the DNA is TGTGCCTGGAGTGTTGGGGACGATCAGCCCCAGCATTTT. This encodes CAWSVGDDQPQHF. Using reference TRBV30 and TRBJ1-5 for the parts outside the CDR3, the full variable domain is SQTIHQWPATLVQPVGSPLSLECTVEGTSNPNLYWYRQAAGRGLQLLFYSVGIGQISSEVPQNLSASRPQDRQFILSSKKLLLSDSGFYLCAWSVGDDQPQHFGDGTRLSIL.

The chain uses TRBV4-2 and TRBJ2-7; 9 nucleotides match TRBD1. The CDR3 consists of 15 residues. Unmatched junction bases numbered 6, after V lost 3 bases and J lost 3 bases. Germline V lookup: CDR1 LGHNA, CDR2 YNFKEQ. CDR3 sequence reads: CASSHRTGEGYEQYF. CDR3 nucleotide sequence: TGTGCCAGCAGCCACCGGACAGGGGAGGGCTACGAGCAGTACTTC.

This chain uses TRBV14 with TRBJ1-2, with D unclear. Germline-derived CDR1 and CDR2 are SGHDN and FVKESK. The CDR3 sequence is 11 residues long. With 1 base removed from V and 7 bases from J, the gap between germline ends came to 4 bases. The CDR3 here is CASSQGIGYTF. CDR3 nucleotides: TGTGCCAGCAGCCAAGGTATTGGCTACACCTTC. Drawing the rest from reference TRBV14 and TRBJ1-2, the complete variable domain is EAGVTQFPSHSVIEKGQTVTLRCDPISGHDNLYWYRRVMGKEIKFLLHFVKESKQDESGMPNNRFLAERTGGTYSTLKVQPAELEDSGVYFCASSQGIGYTFGSGTRLTVV.

The chain uses TRBV5-1 and TRBJ1-1; possibly TRBD1 for D (6 bases). The germline V gene encodes CDR1 SGHRS and CDR2 YFSETQ. The V end lost 0 bases, the J end lost 5 bases, and 11 bases lay between the germline ends. The CDR3 is 14 amino acids. The CDR3 DNA reads TGCGCCAGCAGCTTGGAGGGGGAATGGACTGAAGCTTTCTTT. Protein sequence: CASSLEGEWTEAFF.

The chain recombines TRBV5-1 with TRBJ2-7; the match to TRBD2 covers 14 bases. V lost 3 bases to trimming and J lost 7 bases; unmatched junction nucleotides: 9. The CDR3 consists of 16 residues. CDR1 and CDR2 from the germline V gene are SGHRS and YFSETQ. This CDR3 is CASSSSGTSGGREQYF. The CDR3, as DNA: TGCGCCAGCAGCTCGTCAGGGACTAGCGGGGGTCGGGAGCAGTACTTC.

V usage is TRBV15 and J usage is TRBJ1-1; D is perhaps TRBD1 (5 bases). V shed 11 bases and J shed 5 bases, with 15 bases lying between them. From germline, CDR1 is LNHNV and CDR2 YYDKDF (reference sequence). The CDR3 consists of 12 residues. The CDR3 here is CASAPGGTEAFF. Here the CDR3 DNA reads TGTGCCTCAGCTCCGGGGGGAACTGAAGCTTTCTTT.

The chain is built from TRBV3-1 (or the pseudogene TRBV3-2) and TRBJ2-7; D remains ambiguous. Germline CDR1 is LGHDT and CDR2 is YNNKEL (reference sequence). The CDR3 consists of 13 residues. V lost 4 bases and J lost 1, with 8 bases in between. The CDR3 nucleotides read TGTGCCAGCAGCCTAGGAGTTTCCTACGAGCAGTACTTC. Translation: CASSLGVSYEQYF.

The rearrangement links TRBV30 to TRBJ1-1; TRBD1 aligns across 8 bases. Germline V gene lookup returns CDR1 GTSNPN and CDR2 SVGIG (reference sequence). The V segment lost 0 bases and the J segment 0 bases; nucleotides outside the gene matches: 9. The CDR3 extends over 17 amino acids. The CDR3 reads CAWSVRGWDRLNTEAFF. For the CDR3, the DNA is TGTGCCTGGAGTGTAAGGGGTTGGGACAGGCTGAACACTGAAGCTTTCTTT.

V is TRBV7-3 and J is TRBJ2-7, with a tentative D call TRBD1 (7 bases). The CDR3 contains 11 residues. Germline V gives CDR1 SGHTA, CDR2 FQGTGA. Deletions cut 4 bases from V and 7 bases from J, with 8 bases between. CDR3 bases: TGTGCCAGCAGCTCAGGGGGGGAGCAGTACTTC. It codes for CASSSGGEQYF.

The chain recombines TRBV2 with TRBJ1-1; D gene ambiguous. CDR3 length: 15 amino acids. Between the trimmed V and J ends, which lost 2 bases and 5 bases, there was a span of 15 bases. Per germline, CDR1 SNHLY and CDR2 FYNNEI. The CDR3, as DNA: TGTGCCAGCAGTGAAACTTTTCAGGCGTGGACTGAAGCTTTCTTT. This gives the protein CASSETFQAWTEAFF. Looking up the rest from reference TRBV2 and TRBJ1-1 gives the full variable domain: EPEVTQTPSHQVTQMGQEVILRCVPISNHLYFYWYRQILGQKVEFLVSFYNNEISEKSEIFDDQFSVERPDGSNFTLKIRSTKLEDSAMYFCASSETFQAWTEAFFGQGTRLTVV.

The rearrangement links TRBV6-1 to TRBJ1-1; D gene uncertain. CDR3 length: 16 amino acids. V was pared by 4 bases and J by 0 bases, with 15 bases between. CDR1 and CDR2 (germline): MNHNS, SASEGT. CDR3 DNA: TGTGCCAGCAGTGCTCACCGACGGAAAATGAACACTGAAGCTTTCTTT. Its protein is CASSAHRRKMNTEAFF.

This chain joins TRBV12-3 or TRBV12-4 and TRBJ1-1, with unresolved D. The CDR3 loop spans 13 amino acids. V gave up 7 bases and J gave up 0 bases, with 9 bases separating them. CDR3 bases: TGTGCCAGCACCCCGACTTTGAACACTGAAGCTTTCTTT. It yields the protein CASTPTLNTEAFF.

This clone was seen once. The rearrangement links TRBV28 to TRBJ2-2, with D tentatively TRBD1 (6 bases). This CDR3 spans 17 amino acids. The ends were cut back, 3 bases at V and 1 base at J, with 15 bases in the middle. Germline-derived CDR1 and CDR2 are MDHEN and SYDVKM. Here the CDR3 DNA reads TGTGCCAGCAGTTTTAGCTTAGGGACACAGAACACCGGGGAGCTGTTTTTT. As protein: CASSFSLGTQNTGELFF.

This clone was found once. The J gene is TRBJ2-5, the V gene TRBV5-1, with 11 bases identical to TRBD2. Per germline, CDR1 SGHRS and CDR2 YFSETQ. The trim removed 0 bases at V and 3 bases at J, leaving 7 bases unmatched. The CDR3 contains 17 residues. CDR3 loop: CASSLGVSGGAKETQYF. DNA for the CDR3: TGCGCCAGCAGCTTGGGAGTTAGCGGGGGGGCGAAAGAGACCCAGTACTTC.

V usage is TRBV7-9 and J usage is TRBJ2-7; TRBD1 agrees at 10 bases. CDR3 length equals 16 residues. V dropped 5 bases and J dropped 2; count of bases not matched to a gene: 9. CDR1 and CDR2 from the germline V gene are SEHNR and FQNEAQ (reference sequence). In nucleotides, the CDR3 is TGTGCCAGCAGCCAGCCGCCGGGACAGGGGCCCTACGAGCAGTACTTC. This encodes CASSQPPGQGPYEQYF.

The V gene is TRBV14, the J gene TRBJ1-2, with unresolved D. The CDR3 sequence is 14 residues long. Trimming took off 4 bases at V and 2 bases at J, with 11 bases between the two ends. CDR1 is SGHDN and CDR2 is FVKESK in the germline V gene. Here the CDR3 reads CASSRSPPNYGYTF. CDR3 nucleotides: TGTGCCAGCAGCCGGTCCCCTCCCAACTATGGCTACACCTTC.

The CDR3 DNA follows: TGCGCCAGCAGCCAAGGGGGGGTTTACTATGGCTACACCTTC. Translated, it gives CASSQGGVYYGYTF. The chain uses TRBV4-1 and TRBJ1-2, with a weak D call TRBD1 (5 bases). This CDR3 comprises 14 residues. V dropped 1 base and J dropped 3 bases, with 9 bases sitting between them. CDR1 and CDR2 (germline): MGHRA, YSYEKL.

The chain employs TRBV29-1 and TRBJ1-2; possibly TRBD1 for D (5 bases). The CDR3 is 11 amino acids. Trimming removed 3 bases from V and 8 bases from J, with 10 bases in between. CDR1 and CDR2 (germline): SQVTM, ANQGSEA. Here the CDR3 DNA reads TGCAGCGTTGATGGGGGTTACGGCTACACCTTC. It codes for CSVDGGYGYTF.